Here is one TCR beta chain with its context. Its target is unknown. The sample's treatment: some 20 received Ad26.COV2.S at low or high dose, single or two shots; 5 received placebo; per-sample allocation not given. The samples date from day 63 after the first vaccine or placebo injection. These data originate in a study of Ad26.COV2.S vaccination and SARS-CoV-2 variants. Study details: Donor was in the COV1001 Ad26.COV2.S trial arm. Once or twice, 56 days apart, Ad26.COV2.S was delivered intramuscularly. Findings of the study overall: Individuals receiving vaccine had higher spike-specific TCR breadth than placebo recipients did.

Using immunoSEQ multiplex PCR, the repertoire was profiled, and TCRdb retains in-frame clones only, with some absent. This sample has 350,000 to 450,000 clones, with around 87% found just once. The CDR3 totals 13 residues. Germline-derived CDR1 and CDR2 are KGHSH and LQKENI. The V end lost 2 bases, the J end lost 7 bases, and 11 bases lay between the germline ends. Sequenced material: peripheral blood, taken in a trial of Ad26.COV2.S vaccine versus placebo. The gene calls are TRBV18 and TRBJ2-5, with D perhaps TRBD1 or TRBD2 (6 bases each). The clonotype originates from a person aged 18-65 years who received the Ad26.COV2.S COVID-19 vaccine or a placebo. In DNA form, the CDR3 reads TGTGCCAGCTCACCAGGGGGGCGTGGGACCCAGTACTTC. It translates to CASSPGGRGTQYF.